Reported below is one T cell receptor beta chain. Its recognized antigen is unknown. Nothing much larger sits one base from this clone, and base qualities are not available. Library prep was done by the immunoSEQ multiplex PCR assay. The table was pulled from immuneACCESS by TCRdb, which kept in-frame rearrangements only. Such tables lose some clones; where checked, under half of the loss comes from unresolved V genes, and the rest has no known cause. The sample yields roughly 370,000 clones; more than 80% were counted once. The top ten hold over 5.5% of the sample. Its CDR3 holds 16 amino acids, cysteine through phenylalanine. Left in the record is the CDR3 DNA by itself, 48 bases read in frame from the first base. V ends up 5 bases short and J 6 bases short, with an unmatched junction base count of 13. The germline V gene provides CDR1 SGHRS and CDR2 YFSETQ. The data were obtained in a study of control samples from healthy donors and cancer patients (TCRdb year 2020).

Here the chain combines TRBV5-1 and TRBJ1-2, with 10 bases aligning to TRBD1. The sequenced sample consisted of PBMCs. The TCR sequence derives from a middle-aged man with head and neck cancer. The sequenced DNA: TGCGCCAGCAGTCCCAACGCCGGGACAGGGGTCAATGGCTACACCTTC. This is translated as CASSPNAGTGVNGYTF.